This T cell receptor beta chain emerged from a study of blood T cells in healthy people across ages (dated by TCRdb to the mid-2010s). Concerning the study at large: In model experiments, roughly one uniquely barcoded TCR beta cDNA molecule per two T cells was captured by template switching. The study measured age-related changes in TCR beta repertoire diversity using deep sequencing normalized with unique cDNA molecular identifiers. The donors were divided into four age groups: young (average around 16 years), middle-aged (roughly 42), aged (roughly 66) and long-lived (about 80). For two donors (one aged 18 to 29 and one aged 80 or older), the study analyzed two additional independent replicas of 1 million unique cDNA reads from the same blood draw.

A word on this clonotype: The specificity of this receptor is unknown. No base quality information exists; no much larger clone differs at one position.

On the study overall, not on this receptor specifically: Compared with the aged group, the long-lived group had more naive CD4+ T cells, fewer expanded clones and increased TCR diversity, a pattern suggesting age selection. As age increased, observed TCR beta diversity per million T cells dropped in a roughly linear way, and a significant reduction was already evident by age about 36. The CMV infection status of donors was not known, potentially confounding age-related changes in expanded clonotypes. Observed TCR beta diversity correlated strongly with the percentage of naive T cells measured by flow cytometry. Because profiling used bulk unsorted PBMCs, naive and antigen-experienced compartments could not be compared conclusively. Estimates of total diversity based on one million sequenced T cells were regarded as lower bounds and as underestimates.

Library preparation was by 5' RACE. For sequencing, an Illumina HiSeq 2500 was employed. A second PCR of roughly 7 to 11 cycles was performed with a sample-barcoded 5' primer and a J-beta primer mix. A unique molecular identifier was introduced onto each TCR beta cDNA molecule by a template-switch 5' adaptor carrying 12 random nucleotides. Each sample yielded at least 2.5 million CDR3-containing paired-end reads. First-strand cDNA synthesis was performed from all RNA using the Mint cDNA synthesis kit, with priming by a TRBC-specific oligonucleotide. Following uracil-DNA glycosylase treatment, a first 18-cycle PCR with universal primers M1SS and BC2_uni_R was performed on all cDNA. The source study handled its data this way. Normalization of each sample was performed by random selection of 1 million high-quality reads, each carrying a distinct molecular identifier. Instead of being binned into consensus sequences, reads with shared molecular identifiers were discarded. MiTCR, with a Q25 quality threshold and the strictest error-elimination algorithm, was used for CDR3 identification, clonotype clustering and error correction. A nonparametric unseen species model with Euler transformation was used to estimate lower-bound total TCR beta diversity. The public reads were reprocessed in TCRdb via fastp at Q25 and MiXCR, keeping in-frame beta chains. Identical CDR3 protein sequences are pooled into one entry, listed with their most common genes and DNA. The V and J calls, along with clone size, are taken from TCRdb and not from the paper's own processing. This sample is represented by roughly 800,000 distinct CDR3 sequences; around 25% of them were singletons. Together, the top ten hold 9.4% of the sample.

Trimming takes 3 bases off V and 2 bases off J; junction bases not matched to a gene: 7. Reading the germline V gene gives CDR1 KGHSH and CDR2 LQKENI. The CDR3, cysteine through phenylalanine, is 16 amino acids long. CDR3 DNA only is kept here, 48 bases in frame from base 1. The donors were 40 or so Caucasian individuals from Russia, aged about 6 to 95 years, who were systemically healthy. Approximately 9.7 milliliters of peripheral blood were drawn from each donor into EDTA-treated Vacutainer tubes. Ficoll-Paque density-gradient centrifugation was used to isolate PBMCs, with at least 6 million per sample. Trizol reagent was used to extract total RNA from the PBMCs, yielding at least 5.5 micrograms per sample. For every donor, flow cytometry on a PBMC aliquot measured the percentage of naive CD45RAhigh/CD27high T cells. The data were also submitted as part of a second study, on T cells of mothers and their children. Taken from the second paper: Nine systemically healthy Caucasian individuals served as donors, namely three mothers together with their six children. cDNA synthesis consumed the entire amount of extracted RNA, loaded at about 1.5 ug RNA in each 15 ul reaction. In the second PCR, the M1S primer introduced both the sample barcodes and 2-4 random nucleotides. Each mother yielded over 9.5 million TCR beta CDR3 reads and each child 2.5 million to 3.5 million reads. Thymic selection similarly shapes TCR recombination output in related and unrelated pairs, with minor effect from inherited differences. Normalized repertoire overlap was always found to be slightly, but never significantly, higher in related mother-child pairs than in unrelated mother-child pairs. No persistent microchimeric T cell clones were found, with a detection sensitivity of 80 to 100 clones per million clonotypes. In the study, deep NGS was used to compare the TCR beta repertoires of mothers and children, and features distinguishing related mother-child pairs from unrelated individuals were sought. Mothers averaged about 40 +/- 4 years of age and children averaged about 10 +/- 4 years. After adapters were ligated using NEBNext reagents, the libraries underwent 100+100 nt paired-end sequencing on an Illumina HiSeq 2000. To prevent cross-contamination, the mother and child libraries were prepared one month apart and sequenced in separate runs. Each donor had between roughly 500,000 and 2,100,000 distinct TCR beta clonotypes identified. Naive TCR beta clonotypes were estimated from low-frequency clonotypes matched to each donor's FACS-determined naive share, without sorting.

The receptor's source is a boy younger than 18 in good health. Recombination connected TRBV18 to TRBJ2-3; 8 bases in the junction line up with TRBD1. Sequences were obtained from blood. The DNA reads TGTGCCAGCTCACCTGTGGGACAGGAGTCCACAGATACGCAGTATTTT. The resulting protein is CASSPVGQESTDTQYF.